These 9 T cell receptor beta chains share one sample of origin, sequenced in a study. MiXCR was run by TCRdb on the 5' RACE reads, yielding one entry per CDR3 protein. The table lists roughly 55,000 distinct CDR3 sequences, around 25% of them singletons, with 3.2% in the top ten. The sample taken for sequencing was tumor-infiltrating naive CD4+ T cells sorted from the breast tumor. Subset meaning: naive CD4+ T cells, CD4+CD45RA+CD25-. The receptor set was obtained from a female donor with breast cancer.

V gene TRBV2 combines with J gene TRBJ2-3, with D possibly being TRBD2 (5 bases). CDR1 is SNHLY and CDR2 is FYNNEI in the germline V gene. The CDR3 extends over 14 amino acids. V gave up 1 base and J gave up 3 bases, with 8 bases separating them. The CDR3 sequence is CASSEVLATDTQYF. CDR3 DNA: TGTGCCAGCAGTGAAGTCCTAGCTACAGATACGCAGTATTTT.

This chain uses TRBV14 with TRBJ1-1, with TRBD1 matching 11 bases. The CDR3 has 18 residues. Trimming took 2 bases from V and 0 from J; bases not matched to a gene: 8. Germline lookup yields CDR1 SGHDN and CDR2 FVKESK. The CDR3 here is CASSQPLDRGLVNTEAFF. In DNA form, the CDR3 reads TGTGCCAGCAGCCAACCCCTGGACAGGGGGCTTGTGAACACTGAAGCTTTCTTT.

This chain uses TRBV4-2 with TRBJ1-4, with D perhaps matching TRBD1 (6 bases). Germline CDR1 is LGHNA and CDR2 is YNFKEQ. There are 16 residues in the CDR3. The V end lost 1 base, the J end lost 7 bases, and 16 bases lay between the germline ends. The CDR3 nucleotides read TGTGCCAGCAGCCAAGTTCTGAGTGGAGGGGGTGAAAAACTGTTTTTT. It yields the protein CASSQVLSGGGEKLFF.

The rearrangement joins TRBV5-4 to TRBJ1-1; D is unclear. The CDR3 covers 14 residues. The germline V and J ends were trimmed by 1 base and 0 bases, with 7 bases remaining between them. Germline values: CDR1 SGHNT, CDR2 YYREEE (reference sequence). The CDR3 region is CASSLYTMNTEAFF. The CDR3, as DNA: TGTGCCAGCAGCTTGTACACCATGAACACTGAAGCTTTCTTT.

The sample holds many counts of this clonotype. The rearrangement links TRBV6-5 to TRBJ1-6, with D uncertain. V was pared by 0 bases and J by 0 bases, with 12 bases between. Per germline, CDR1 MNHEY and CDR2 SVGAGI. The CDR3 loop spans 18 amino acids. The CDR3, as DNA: TGTGCCAGCAGTTACTCGACGGTGTTCGGCTCCTATAATTCACCCCTCCACTTT. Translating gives CASSYSTVFGSYNSPLHF.

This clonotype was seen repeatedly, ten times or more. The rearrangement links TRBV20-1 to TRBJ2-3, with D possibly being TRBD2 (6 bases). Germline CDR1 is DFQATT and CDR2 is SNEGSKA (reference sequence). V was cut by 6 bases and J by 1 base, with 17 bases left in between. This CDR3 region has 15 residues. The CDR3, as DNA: TGCAGTGCCCCTGTGGGAGGACAACGCACAGATACGCAGTATTTT. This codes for CSAPVGGQRTDTQYF.

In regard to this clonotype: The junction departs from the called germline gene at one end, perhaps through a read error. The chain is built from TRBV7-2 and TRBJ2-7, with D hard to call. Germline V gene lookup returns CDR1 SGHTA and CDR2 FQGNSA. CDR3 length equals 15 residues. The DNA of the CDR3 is TGTGCCAGCAGCTTAGTAGTCCGGAACCCCTACGAGCGGTACTTC. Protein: CASSLVVRNPYERYF. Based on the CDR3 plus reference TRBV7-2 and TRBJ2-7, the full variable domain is GAGVSQSPSNKVTEKGKDVELRCDPISGHTALYWYRQSLGQGLEFLIYFQGNSAPDKSGLPSDRFSAERTGGSVSTLTIQRTQQEDSAVYLCASSLVVRNPYERYFGPGTRLTVT.

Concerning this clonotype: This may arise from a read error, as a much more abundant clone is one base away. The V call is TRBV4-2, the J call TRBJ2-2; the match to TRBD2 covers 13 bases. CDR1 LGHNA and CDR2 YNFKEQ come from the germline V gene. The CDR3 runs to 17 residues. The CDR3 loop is CASSPGGLAGNTGGLFF. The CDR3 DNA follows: TGTGCCAGCAGCCCAGGGGGACTAGCGGGAAACACCGGGGGGCTGTTTTTT.

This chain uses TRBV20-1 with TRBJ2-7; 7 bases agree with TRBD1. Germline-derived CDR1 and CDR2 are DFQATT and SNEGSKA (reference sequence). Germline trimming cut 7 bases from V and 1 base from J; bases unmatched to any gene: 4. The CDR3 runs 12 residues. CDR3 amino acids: CSGTGQSYEQYF. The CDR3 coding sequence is TGCAGTGGTACGGGACAGTCCTACGAGCAGTACTTC.